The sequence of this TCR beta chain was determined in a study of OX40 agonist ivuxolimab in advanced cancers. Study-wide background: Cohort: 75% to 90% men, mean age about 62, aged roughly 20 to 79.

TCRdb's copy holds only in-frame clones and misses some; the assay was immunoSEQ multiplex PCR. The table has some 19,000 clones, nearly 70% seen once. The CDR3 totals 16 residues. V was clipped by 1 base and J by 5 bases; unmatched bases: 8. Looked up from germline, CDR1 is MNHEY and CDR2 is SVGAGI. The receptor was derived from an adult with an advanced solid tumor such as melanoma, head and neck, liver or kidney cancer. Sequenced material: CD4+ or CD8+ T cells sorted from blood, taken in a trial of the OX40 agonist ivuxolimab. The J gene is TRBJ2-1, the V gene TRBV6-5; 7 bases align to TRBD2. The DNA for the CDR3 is TGTGCCAGCAGTTACTTCGGCGGGAGCACCCACAATGAGCAGTTCTTC. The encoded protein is CASSYFGGSTHNEQFF.